This TCR beta chain appears in the sequencing data of a study of T cells expressing NK-cell markers. TCRdb reprocessed the 5' RACE reads, keeping one entry per CDR3 protein, no DNA. Recorded here are under 500,000 distinct CDR3 sequences; the top ten clones represent 6% to 9.5%. The CDR3 extends over 17 amino acids. CDR1 MDHEN and CDR2 SYDVKM come from the germline V gene. Source material: blood T cells: a sorted CD56 or NKG2C T cell subset, CD4+ or CD8+ T cells, or bulk PBMC T cells (not recorded which). This sequence joins TRBV28 and TRBJ2-1; TCRdb lists TRBD1, though no DNA is available to test this call. The receptor was derived from a woman between 18 and 75 years old in good health. The CDR3 region is CASSLYGTDSNYNEQFF.